The entry that follows covers one TCR beta chain sequence. Its antigen remains unknown. CDR1 is DFQATT and CDR2 is SNEGSKA in the germline V gene (reference sequence). The CDR3 consists of 15 residues. V lost 5 bases, J lost 2 bases, and 16 bases lay in between. These data come from a study of T cell repertoires in cytomegalovirus infection. Study background: It can be stated that public TCR beta signatures indicated CMV infection as well as a matching HLA type. Study-level findings and limits: Carriers of CMV plus the relevant HLA were identified by cumulative public TCR beta family frequency. HLA-C-restricted CMV clonotypes gave the most frequent clonotype in two of eight donors.

One entry per CDR3 protein results from TCRdb running MiXCR on the reads. The sample consists of 900,000 to 950,000 distinct CDR3 sequences, 30% to 40% of them appearing once. The chain employs TRBV20-1 and TRBJ2-1; TRBD1 might be the D (5 bases). This clonotype was obtained from a human donor in good health (CMV status not recorded). Some clones in this sample may be carry-over from other donors' samples. The specimen comprised cultured CD8+ T cells from PBMCs, sampled from culture after CMV antigen stimulation. The CDR3 here is CSAGLKGPAYNEQFF. The DNA for the CDR3 is TGCAGTGCTGGCCTGAAGGGGCCCGCCTACAATGAGCAGTTCTTC.